In its sample, the clone carrying this T cell receptor (beta chain) was seen once. Residents of under 25 US areas, aged roughly 18 to 89 years, made up the participants. These data originate in a study of blood T cell repertoires in COVID-19. Study details: COVID-19 samples from acute and convalescent phases originated in the United States, Italy and Spain.

In the original analysis: The assay estimated nucleated cells by amplifying reference gene primers. This table comes from immunoSEQ multiplex PCR, and its TCRdb copy is limited to in-frame clones, with some not included. Clone size and V and J calls were adopted from that table, with D and trimming inferred from the DNA. This table has some 300,000 clones, 90% appearing once. The source of this sequence is a woman younger than 35 with acute COVID-19. The sample consisted of PBMCs or T cells enriched from blood (not recorded which).

The CDR3 DNA reads TGTGCCAGCAGCCCGAGGGAGCGGAGGCTAGAAGCTTTCTTT. This translates into CASSPRERRLEAFF. The chain combines TRBV11-3 with TRBJ1-1; D gene uncertain. The CDR3 is 14 residues long. The V end was cut by 5 bases, the J end by 8 bases, with 18 bases between. CDR1 and CDR2 (germline): SGHNT, YENEEA.